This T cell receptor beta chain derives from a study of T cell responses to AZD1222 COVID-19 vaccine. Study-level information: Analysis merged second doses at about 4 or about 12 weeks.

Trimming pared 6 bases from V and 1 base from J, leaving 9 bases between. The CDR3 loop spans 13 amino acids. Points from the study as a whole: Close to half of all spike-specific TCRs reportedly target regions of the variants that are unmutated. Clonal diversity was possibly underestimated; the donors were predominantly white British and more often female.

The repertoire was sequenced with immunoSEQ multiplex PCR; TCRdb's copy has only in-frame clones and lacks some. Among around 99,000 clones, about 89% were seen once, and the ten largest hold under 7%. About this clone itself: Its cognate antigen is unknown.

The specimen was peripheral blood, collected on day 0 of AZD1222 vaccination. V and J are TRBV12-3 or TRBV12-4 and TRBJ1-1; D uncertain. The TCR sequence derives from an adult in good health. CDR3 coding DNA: TGTGCCAGCAGCCCTTCGGGGAACACTGAAGCTTTCTTT. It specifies CASSPSGNTEAFF.